This T cell receptor (beta chain) originates from a study of T-cell memory formation after mild COVID-19. Overall study results and limits: Chiefly within CM and EM were the contracting CD4+ clones; CD8+ ones were within EMRA.

The V gene's germline CDR1 is MNHEY and CDR2 SVGAGI. The V end lost 8 bases, the J end lost 0 bases, and 13 bases lay between the germline ends. The CDR3 totals 14 residues. The sample holds a few counts of this clonotype. Its antigen is undetermined. TCRdb reprocessed the 5' RACE reads via MiXCR and lists one record per CDR3 protein. The sample has 100,000 to 120,000 distinct CDR3 sequences; roughly 19% are singletons. This chain connects TRBV6-5 to TRBJ1-1, with D unresolved. What was sequenced was PBMCs or a T cell subset sorted from them (not recorded which). The TCR comes from a man between 18 and 35 years old who had mild COVID-19 (a few samples of this study predate the infection). Cell type and time point are not known. CDR3 nucleotide sequence: TGTGCCAGCTCCAGCACTCAGGTGAACACTGAAGCTTTCTTT. It codes for CASSSTQVNTEAFF.